This T cell receptor (beta chain) was documented in a study of T cells after yellow fever vaccination. Study conclusions and caveats: Clones from primary vaccination mostly reappeared after the booster (about 97% CD4, 88% CD8).

This clonotype came up many times. As yet, its antigen is unknown. This CDR3 is 11 amino acids long. Germline-derived CDR1 and CDR2 are SGHAT and FQNNGV. With 5 bases removed from V and 6 bases from J, the gap between germline ends came to 4 bases. TCRdb reprocessed the 5' RACE reads via MiXCR and lists one record per CDR3 protein. The sample records hundreds of thousands of distinct CDR3 sequences, around an eighth being singletons. Here the sequenced sample was PBMCs, taken on the day of the yellow fever booster vaccination. The V gene is TRBV11-2, the J gene TRBJ2-2; no clear D. The TCR sequence derives from a man aged 30 to 45 who received the YFV17D yellow fever vaccine. CDR3 nucleotides: TGTGCCAGCAGCCAACCCGGGGAGCTGTTTTTT. It codes for CASSQPGELFF.